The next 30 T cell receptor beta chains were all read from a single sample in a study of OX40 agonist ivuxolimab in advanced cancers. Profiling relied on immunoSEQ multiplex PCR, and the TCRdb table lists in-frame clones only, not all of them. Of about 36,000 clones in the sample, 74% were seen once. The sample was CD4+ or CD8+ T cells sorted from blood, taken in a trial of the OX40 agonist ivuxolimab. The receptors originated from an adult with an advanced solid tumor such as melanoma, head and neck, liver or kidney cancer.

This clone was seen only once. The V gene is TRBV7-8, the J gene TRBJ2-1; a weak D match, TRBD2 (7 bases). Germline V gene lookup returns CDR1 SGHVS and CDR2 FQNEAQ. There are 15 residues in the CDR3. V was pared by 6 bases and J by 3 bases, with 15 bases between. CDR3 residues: CASRQQGGDYNEQFF. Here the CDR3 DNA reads TGTGCCAGCAGACAACAAGGGGGGGACTACAATGAGCAGTTCTTC.

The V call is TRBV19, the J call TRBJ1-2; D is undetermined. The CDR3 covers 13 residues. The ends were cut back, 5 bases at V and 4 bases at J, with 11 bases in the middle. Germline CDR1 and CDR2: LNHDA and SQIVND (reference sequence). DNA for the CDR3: TGTGCCAGTAGTGACTCGCCCGTCTATGGCTACACCTTC. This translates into CASSDSPVYGYTF.

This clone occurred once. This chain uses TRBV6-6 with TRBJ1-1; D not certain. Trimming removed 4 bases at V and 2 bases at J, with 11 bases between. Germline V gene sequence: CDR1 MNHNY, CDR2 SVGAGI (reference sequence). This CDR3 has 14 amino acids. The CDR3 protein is CASSSPGLNTEAFF. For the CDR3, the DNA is TGTGCCAGCAGTTCACCGGGCCTCAACACTGAAGCTTTCTTT.

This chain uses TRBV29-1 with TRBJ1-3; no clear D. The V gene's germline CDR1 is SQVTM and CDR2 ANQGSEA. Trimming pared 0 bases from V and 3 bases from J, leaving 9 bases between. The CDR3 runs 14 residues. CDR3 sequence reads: CSVEEYQSGNTIYF. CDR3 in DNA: TGCAGCGTTGAAGAGTACCAGAGTGGAAACACCATATATTTT.

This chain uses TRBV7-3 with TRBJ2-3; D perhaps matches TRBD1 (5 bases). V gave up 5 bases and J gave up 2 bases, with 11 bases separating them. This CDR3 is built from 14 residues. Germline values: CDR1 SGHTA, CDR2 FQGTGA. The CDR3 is CASSQRGDTDTQYF. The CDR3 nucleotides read TGTGCCAGCAGCCAAAGGGGCGACACAGATACGCAGTATTTT.

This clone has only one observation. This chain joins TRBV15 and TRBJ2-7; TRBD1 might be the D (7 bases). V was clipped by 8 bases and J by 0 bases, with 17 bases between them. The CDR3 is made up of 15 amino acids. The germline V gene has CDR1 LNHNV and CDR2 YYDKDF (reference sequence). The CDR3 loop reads CATRRDQGGSYEQYF. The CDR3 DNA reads TGTGCCACCCGGCGGGACCAGGGGGGCTCCTACGAGCAGTACTTC. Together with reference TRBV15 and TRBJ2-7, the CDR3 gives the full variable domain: DAMVIQNPRYQVTQFGKPVTLSCSQTLNHNVMYWYQQKSSQAPKLLFHYYDKDFNNEADTPDNFQSRRPNTSFCFLDIRSPGLGDTAMYLCATRRDQGGSYEQYFGPGTRLTVT.

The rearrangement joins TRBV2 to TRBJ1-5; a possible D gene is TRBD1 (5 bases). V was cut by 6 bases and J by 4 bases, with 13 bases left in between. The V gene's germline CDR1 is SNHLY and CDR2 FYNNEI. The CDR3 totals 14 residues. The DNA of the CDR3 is TGTGCCAGCAGCCCAGGGTGGAGAAATCAGCCCCAGCATTTT. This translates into CASSPGWRNQPQHF. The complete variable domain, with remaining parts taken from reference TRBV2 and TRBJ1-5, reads EPEVTQTPSHQVTQMGQEVILRCVPISNHLYFYWYRQILGQKVEFLVSFYNNEISEKSEIFDDQFSVERPDGSNFTLKIRSTKLEDSAMYFCASSPGWRNQPQHFGDGTRLSIL.

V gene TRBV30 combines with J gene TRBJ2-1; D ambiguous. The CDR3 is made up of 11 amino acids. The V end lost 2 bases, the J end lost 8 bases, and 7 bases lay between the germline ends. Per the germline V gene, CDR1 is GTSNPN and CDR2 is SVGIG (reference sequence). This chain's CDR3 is CAWSWAHEQFF. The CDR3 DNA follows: TGTGCCTGGAGTTGGGCGCATGAGCAGTTCTTC.

The CDR3 nucleotides read TGTGCCAGCAGCTGGGCCGGGACAGTGGGTCAGCCCCAGCATTTT. It specifies CASSWAGTVGQPQHF. The chain has TRBV5-6 and TRBJ1-5, with 7 nucleotides matching TRBD1. The germline V gene has CDR1 SGHDT and CDR2 YYEEEE. The CDR3 totals 15 residues. V dropped 3 bases and J dropped 6; count of bases not matched to a gene: 9.

The CDR3 loop reads CAWSVNLAEAFF. In DNA form, the CDR3 reads TGTGCCTGGAGTGTAAATCTCGCTGAAGCTTTCTTT. V usage is TRBV30 and J usage is TRBJ1-1; D call uncertain. Trimming removed 0 bases from V and 6 bases from J, with 8 bases in between. Germline V gene sequence: CDR1 GTSNPN, CDR2 SVGIG (reference sequence). This CDR3 comprises 12 residues.

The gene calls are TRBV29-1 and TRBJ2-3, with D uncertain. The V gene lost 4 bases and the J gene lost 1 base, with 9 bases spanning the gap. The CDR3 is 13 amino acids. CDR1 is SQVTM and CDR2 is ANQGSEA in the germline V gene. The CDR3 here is CSVAPAGTDTQYF. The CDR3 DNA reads TGCAGCGTTGCCCCGGCCGGCACAGATACGCAGTATTTT.

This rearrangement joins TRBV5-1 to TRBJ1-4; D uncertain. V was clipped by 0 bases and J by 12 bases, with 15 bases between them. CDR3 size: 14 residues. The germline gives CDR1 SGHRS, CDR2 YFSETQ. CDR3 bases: TGCGCCAGCAGCTTGGACGGCGGCCAGTGGGAACTGTTTTTT. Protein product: CASSLDGGQWELFF.

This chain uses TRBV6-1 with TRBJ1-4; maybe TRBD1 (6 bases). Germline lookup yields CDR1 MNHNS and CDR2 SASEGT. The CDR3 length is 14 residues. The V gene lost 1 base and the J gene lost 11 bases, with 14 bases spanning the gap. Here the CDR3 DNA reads TGTGCCAGCAGTGAAGTAGTCCCCCAGGGGAAACTGTTTTTT. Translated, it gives CASSEVVPQGKLFF.

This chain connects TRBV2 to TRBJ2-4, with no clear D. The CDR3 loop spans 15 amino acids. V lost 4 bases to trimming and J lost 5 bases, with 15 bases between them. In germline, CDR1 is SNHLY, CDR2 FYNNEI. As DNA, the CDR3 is TGTGCCAGCAGTGCAAAAGGGCTTCCGGAAAACATTCAGTACTTC. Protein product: CASSAKGLPENIQYF.

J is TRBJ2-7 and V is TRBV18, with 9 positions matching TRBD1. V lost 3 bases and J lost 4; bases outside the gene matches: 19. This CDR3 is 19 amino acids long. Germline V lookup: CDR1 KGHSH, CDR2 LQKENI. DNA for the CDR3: TGTGCCAGCTCACCTTTTAGGGTGGCCCGGACAGGGGCCCGATACGAGCAGTACTTC. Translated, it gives CASSPFRVARTGARYEQYF.

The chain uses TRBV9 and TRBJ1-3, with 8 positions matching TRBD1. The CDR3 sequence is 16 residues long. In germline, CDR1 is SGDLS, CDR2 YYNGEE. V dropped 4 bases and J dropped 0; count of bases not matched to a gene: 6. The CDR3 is CASSLTGGTSGNTIYF. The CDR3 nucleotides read TGTGCCAGCAGCCTAACAGGGGGGACCTCTGGAAACACCATATATTTT.

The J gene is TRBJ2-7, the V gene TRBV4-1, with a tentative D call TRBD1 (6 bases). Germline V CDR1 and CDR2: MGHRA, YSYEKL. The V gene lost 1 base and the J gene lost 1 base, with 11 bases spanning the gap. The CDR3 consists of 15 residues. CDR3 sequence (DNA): TGCGCCAGCAGCCAAGTAGTCGGACAGTCCTACGAGCAGTACTTC. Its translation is CASSQVVGQSYEQYF.

The CDR3 nucleotides read TGTGCCAGCAGCCAAGCGGGGGGGCGGTCAGATACGCAGTATTTT. The encoded protein is CASSQAGGRSDTQYF. The chain is built from TRBV2 and TRBJ2-3, with 10 bases that match TRBD2. V lost 6 bases to trimming and J lost 4 bases; unmatched junction nucleotides: 7. The CDR3 totals 15 residues. Germline CDR1 SNHLY, CDR2 FYNNEI.

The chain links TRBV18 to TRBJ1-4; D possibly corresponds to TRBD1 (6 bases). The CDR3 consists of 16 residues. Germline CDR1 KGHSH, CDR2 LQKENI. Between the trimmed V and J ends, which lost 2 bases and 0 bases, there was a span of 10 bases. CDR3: CASSPTGSSTNEKLFF. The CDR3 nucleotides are TGTGCCAGCTCACCAACAGGGAGTTCAACTAATGAAAAACTGTTTTTT.

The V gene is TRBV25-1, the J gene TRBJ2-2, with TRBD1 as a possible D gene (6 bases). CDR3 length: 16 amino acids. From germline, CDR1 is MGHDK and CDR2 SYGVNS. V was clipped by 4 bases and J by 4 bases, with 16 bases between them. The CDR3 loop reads CASSGARGQSTGELFF. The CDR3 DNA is TGTGCCAGCAGTGGCGCTAGAGGACAGTCCACCGGGGAGCTGTTTTTT.

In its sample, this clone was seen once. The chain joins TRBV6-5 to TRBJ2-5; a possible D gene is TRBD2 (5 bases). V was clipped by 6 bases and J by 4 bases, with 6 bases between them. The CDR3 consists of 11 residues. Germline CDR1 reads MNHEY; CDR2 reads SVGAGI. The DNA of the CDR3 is TGTGCCAGCAGCGAGGGAGAGACCCAGTACTTC. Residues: CASSEGETQYF.

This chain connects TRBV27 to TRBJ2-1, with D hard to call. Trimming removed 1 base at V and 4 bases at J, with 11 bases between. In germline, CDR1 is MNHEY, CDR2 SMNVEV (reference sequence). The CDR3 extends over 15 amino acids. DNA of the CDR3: TGTGCCAGCAGTTTATTTGCGGCGATATACAATGAGCAGTTCTTC. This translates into CASSLFAAIYNEQFF.

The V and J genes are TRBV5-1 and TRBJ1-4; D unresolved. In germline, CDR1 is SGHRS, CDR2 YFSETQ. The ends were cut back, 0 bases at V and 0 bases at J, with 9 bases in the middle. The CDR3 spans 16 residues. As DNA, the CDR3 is TGCGCCAGCAGCTTGGGACCGACCGCAACTAATGAAAAACTGTTTTTT. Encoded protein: CASSLGPTATNEKLFF.

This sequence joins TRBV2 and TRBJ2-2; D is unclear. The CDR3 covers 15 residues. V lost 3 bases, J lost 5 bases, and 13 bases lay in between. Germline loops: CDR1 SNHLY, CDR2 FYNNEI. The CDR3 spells CASSEERVGTGELFF. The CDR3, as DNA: TGTGCCAGCAGTGAGGAAAGGGTAGGGACCGGGGAGCTGTTTTTT.

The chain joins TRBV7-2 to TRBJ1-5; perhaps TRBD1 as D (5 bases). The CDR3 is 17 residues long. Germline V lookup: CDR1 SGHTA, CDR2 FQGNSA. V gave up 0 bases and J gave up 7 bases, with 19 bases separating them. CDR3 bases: TGTGCCAGCAGCTTAGCGCGGGGCTCTGACGGGTGGCAGCCCCAGCATTTT. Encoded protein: CASSLARGSDGWQPQHF.

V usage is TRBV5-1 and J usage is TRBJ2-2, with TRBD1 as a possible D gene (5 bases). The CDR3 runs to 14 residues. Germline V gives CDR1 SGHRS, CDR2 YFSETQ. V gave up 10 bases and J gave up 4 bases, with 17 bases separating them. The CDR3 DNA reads TGCGCCGGACAACAAGGCCCGGGCACCGGGGAGCTGTTTTTT. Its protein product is CAGQQGPGTGELFF. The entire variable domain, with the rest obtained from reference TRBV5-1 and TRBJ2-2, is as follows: KAGVTQTPRYLIKTRGQQVTLSCSPISGHRSVSWYQQTPGQGLQFLFEYFSETQRNKGNFPGRFSGRQFSNSRSEMNVSTLELGDSALYLCAGQQGPGTGELFFGEGSRLTVL.

CDR3 amino acids: CAWRSSANTGELFF. The CDR3, as DNA: TGTGCCTGGAGGAGTTCGGCCAACACCGGGGAGCTGTTTTTT. The chain has TRBV30 and TRBJ2-2; the D is unclear. CDR1 is GTSNPN and CDR2 is SVGIG in the germline V gene (reference sequence). This CDR3 is built from 14 residues. Deletions cut 3 bases from V and 2 bases from J, with 10 bases between.

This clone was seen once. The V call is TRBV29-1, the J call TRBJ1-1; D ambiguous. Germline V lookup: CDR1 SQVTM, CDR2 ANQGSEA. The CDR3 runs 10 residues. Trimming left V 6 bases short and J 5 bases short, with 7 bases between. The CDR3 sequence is CSVGSTEAFF. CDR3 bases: TGCAGCGTAGGGAGTACTGAAGCTTTCTTT.

CDR3 sequence reads: CSVSRDRATEAFF. Here the CDR3 DNA reads TGCAGCGTCTCGCGGGACAGGGCCACTGAAGCTTTCTTT. The chain carries TRBV29-1 and TRBJ1-1; 9 bases agree with TRBD1. V dropped 6 bases and J dropped 4; count of bases not matched to a gene: 6. The CDR3 is 13 amino acids. CDR1 and CDR2 (germline): SQVTM, ANQGSEA.

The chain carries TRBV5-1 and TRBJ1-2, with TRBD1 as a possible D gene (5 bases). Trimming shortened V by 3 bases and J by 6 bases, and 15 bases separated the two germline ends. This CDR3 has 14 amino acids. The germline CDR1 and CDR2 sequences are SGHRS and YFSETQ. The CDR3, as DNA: TGCGCCAGCAGCTACGACGGGGGTCATGATGGCTACACCTTC. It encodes CASSYDGGHDGYTF.